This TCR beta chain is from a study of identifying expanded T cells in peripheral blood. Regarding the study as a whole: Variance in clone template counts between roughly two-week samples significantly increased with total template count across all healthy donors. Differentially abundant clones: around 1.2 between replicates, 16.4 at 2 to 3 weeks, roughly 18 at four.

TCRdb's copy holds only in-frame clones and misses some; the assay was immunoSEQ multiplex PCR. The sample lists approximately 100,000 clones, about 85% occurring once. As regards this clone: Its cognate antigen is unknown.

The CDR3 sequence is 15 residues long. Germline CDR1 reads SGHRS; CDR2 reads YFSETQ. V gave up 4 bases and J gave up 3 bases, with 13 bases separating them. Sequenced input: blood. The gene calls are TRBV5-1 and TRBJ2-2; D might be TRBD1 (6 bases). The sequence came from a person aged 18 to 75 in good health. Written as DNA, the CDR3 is TGCGCCAGCAGCGCCGGGACACCTCACACCGGGGAGCTGTTTTTT. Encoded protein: CASSAGTPHTGELFF.